The subject of this entry is one T cell receptor beta chain. Its matching antigen is unknown. This sample stems from a study of Ad26.COV2.S vaccination and SARS-CoV-2 variants. Study context: Ad26.COV2.S given intramuscularly, once or twice 56 days apart.

The trim removed 0 bases at V and 4 bases at J, leaving 8 bases unmatched. The CDR3 covers 16 residues. Germline V lookup: CDR1 SGDLS, CDR2 YYNGEE. The protocol was immunoSEQ multiplex PCR, while the TCRdb copy is restricted to in-frame clones and leaves out a portion. The table shows about 680,000 clones, with 70% to 90% occurring only once. Treatment defined: about 20 received Ad26.COV2.S at low or high dose, single or two shots; roughly 5 received placebo; per-sample allocation not given. Repertoires come from day 63 after the first vaccine or placebo injection. Points from the study as a whole: Comparable non-spike TCR breadth was observed in vaccine and placebo recipients. Reports say spike-specific CD8+ and CD4+ T cell responses covered substantial breadth after vaccination. Spike-specific TCR breadth ran higher among vaccine recipients than placebo recipients.

This TCR was recovered from a person between 18 and 59 years old who received the Ad26.COV2.S COVID-19 vaccine or a placebo. The chain has TRBV9 and TRBJ2-5, with 8 bases aligning to TRBD1. This specimen was peripheral blood, taken in a trial of Ad26.COV2.S vaccine versus placebo. Here the CDR3 DNA reads TGTGCCAGCAGCGTAGGAGCCTCAGGGGGCGTAGAGACCCAGTACTTC. Encoded protein: CASSVGASGGVETQYF.